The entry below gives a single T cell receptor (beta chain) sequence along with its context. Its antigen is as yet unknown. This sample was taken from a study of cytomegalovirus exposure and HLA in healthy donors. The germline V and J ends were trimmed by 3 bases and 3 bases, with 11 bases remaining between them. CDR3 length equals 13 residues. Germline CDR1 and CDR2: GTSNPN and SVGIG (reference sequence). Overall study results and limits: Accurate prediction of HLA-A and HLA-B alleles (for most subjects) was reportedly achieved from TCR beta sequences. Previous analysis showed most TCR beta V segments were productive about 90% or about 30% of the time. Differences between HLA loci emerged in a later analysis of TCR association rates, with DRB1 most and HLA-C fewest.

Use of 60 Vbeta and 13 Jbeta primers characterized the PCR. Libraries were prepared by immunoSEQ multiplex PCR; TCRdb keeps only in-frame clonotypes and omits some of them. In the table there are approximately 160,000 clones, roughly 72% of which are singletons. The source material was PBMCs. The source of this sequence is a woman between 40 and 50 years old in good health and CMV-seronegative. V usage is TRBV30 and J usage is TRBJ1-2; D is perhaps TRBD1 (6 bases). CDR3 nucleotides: TGTGCCTGGAGCCCCAGGGGCGACTATGGCTACACCTTC. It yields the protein CAWSPRGDYGYTF.